This T cell receptor (beta chain) derives from a study of identical twins. This CDR3 spans 15 amino acids. Trimming cost V 6 bases and J 1 base, with 14 bases left between them. Germline V gene sequence: CDR1 SGHRS, CDR2 YFSETQ. Points on this clonotype: Its target is unknown.

TCRdb ran MiXCR on the 5' RACE reads and lists one entry per CDR3 protein. The table lists approximately 630,000 distinct CDR3 sequences, around 7.4% of them singletons. Overall study results and limits: Abundant beta clonotypes from cord blood had fewer insertions, unlike memory repertoires, which showed none. Partly confounded zero-insertion analyses could result from invariant MAIT and iNKT cells. Excess twin sharing in beta out-of-frame sequences was weaker.

These records were also assigned to another study, of yellow fever vaccine responses in identical twins.

The sequence was obtained from a woman under 30 in good health. Sequencing was performed on PBMCs. The rearrangement links TRBV5-1 to TRBJ2-4; D may be TRBD1 (5 bases). CDR3 DNA sequence: TGCGCCAGCAATTCTGGGGCGACGGCCAAAAACATTCAGTACTTC. Protein sequence: CASNSGATAKNIQYF.